The 8 T cell receptor beta chains reported below all come from one sample, sequenced in a study of CD8+CD57+ T cells in acquired aplastic anemia. Genomic DNA templated the TCR beta VDJ and CDR3 profiling. TCRdb re-called the reads with MiXCR, one entry per CDR3 protein. The sample includes 200,000 to 250,000 distinct CDR3 sequences, about a third seen only once; the top ten take 1% to 1.3%. Sequencing was done on a sample of sorted CD4+, CD8+, or CD8+CD57+ T cells (not recorded which) from PBMCs. These receptors were taken from a human donor in good health, serving as a control.

This clonotype was picked up many times. V usage is TRBV10-3 and J usage is TRBJ2-2; possibly TRBD1 or TRBD2 for D (5 bases each). Germline V gives CDR1 ENHRY, CDR2 SYGVKD. V was clipped by 3 bases and J by 1 base, with 15 bases between them. The CDR3 runs 17 residues. CDR3 DNA sequence: TGTGCCATCAGTGAAGGGGAGTCGATCTTGAACACCGGGGAGCTGTTTTTT. It codes for CAISEGESILNTGELFF.

This clonotype was counted many times. The chain carries TRBV11-2 and TRBJ2-5; 13 positions agree with TRBD2. Germline values: CDR1 SGHAT, CDR2 FQNNGV. CDR3 length equals 16 residues. V lost 5 bases and J lost 1; bases outside the gene matches: 4. CDR3 amino acids: CASSPRLAGGQETQYF. The CDR3 DNA follows: TGTGCCAGCAGCCCCAGACTAGCGGGGGGCCAAGAGACCCAGTACTTC.

In this sample, this clonotype turned up once. The gene calls are TRBV20-1 and TRBJ1-3, with D unresolved. CDR1 and CDR2 (germline): DFQATT, SNEGSKA (reference sequence). The CDR3 has 12 residues. The ends were cut back, 0 bases at V and 4 bases at J, with 4 bases in the middle. CDR3 protein: CSAREEGNTIYF. In DNA form, the CDR3 reads TGCAGTGCTAGAGAGGAGGGAAACACCATATATTTT.

This sequence joins TRBV10-3 and TRBJ2-3; 10 bases are a match to TRBD2. Per the germline V gene, CDR1 is ENHRY and CDR2 is SYGVKD. J lost 9 bases, V lost 4 bases, and 16 bases had no gene match. CDR3 size: 17 residues. CDR3 nucleotides: TGTGCCATCAGTGCCACGATACTAGCGGGAATCGGAACAACGCAGTATTTT. This gives the protein CAISATILAGIGTTQYF.

The chain joins TRBV12-3 or TRBV12-4 to TRBJ2-5, with TRBD1 as a possible D gene (5 bases). This CDR3 spans 13 amino acids. V lost 5 bases and J lost 2, with 9 bases in between. DNA for the CDR3: TGTGCCAGCAGTACCAGACAGCAAGAGACCCAGTACTTC. Translating it yields CASSTRQQETQYF.

In this sample, this clonotype turned up many times. The chain carries TRBV20-1 and TRBJ1-2; TRBD1 might be the D (5 bases). Germline CDR1 is DFQATT and CDR2 is SNEGSKA (reference sequence). The CDR3 has 14 residues. The V end was cut by 7 bases, the J end by 8 bases, with 23 bases between. The CDR3 sequence is CSVSQGSLSGGYTF. The CDR3 DNA follows: TGCAGTGTTTCCCAGGGTTCCCTATCGGGCGGCTACACCTTC.

This sequence joins TRBV7-3 and TRBJ1-2; D uncertain. The CDR3 consists of 15 residues. Germline loops: CDR1 SGHTA, CDR2 FQGTGA. Deletions cut 5 bases from V and 1 base from J, with 14 bases between. CDR3 nucleotides: TGTGCCAGCAGCCCAAGTCGGGGTAATAACTATGGCTACACCTTC. Translation: CASSPSRGNNYGYTF.

This chain connects TRBV9 to TRBJ2-2; 9 positions match TRBD1. Germline loops: CDR1 SGDLS, CDR2 YYNGEE. The CDR3 is made up of 18 amino acids. Germline trimming cut 4 bases from V and 1 base from J; bases unmatched to any gene: 11. CDR3 DNA sequence: TGTGCCAGCAGCCGGGCAGCACCGGGACAGGGGAACACCGGGGAGCTGTTTTTT. Translation gives CASSRAAPGQGNTGELFF.